Here is one T cell receptor (beta chain) with its context. What it recognizes is unknown. These donors, healthy bone marrow donors, were studied. Use of 60 Vbeta and 13 Jbeta primers characterized the PCR. The table came from immunoSEQ multiplex PCR; TCRdb's copy has only in-frame clones and leaves some out. The sample contains about 140,000 clones, roughly 75% of which appear only once. CDR1 is SNHLY and CDR2 is FYNNEI in the germline V gene. With 7 bases removed from V and 0 bases from J, the gap between germline ends came to 7 bases. CDR3 length: 12 residues. The sample belongs to a study of cytomegalovirus exposure and HLA in healthy donors. The study, taken as a whole, reports: Most TCR sequences were seen very rarely across donors, but some public TCRs occurred in many. Altogether, 150 to 200 TCR beta chains were recorded as cytomegalovirus-associated. Later on, an analysis tied about 17,000 TCR beta sequences to HLA alleles at 0.05 false discovery rate.

Sequencing used PBMCs. The chain couples TRBV2 to TRBJ2-7; D remains unclear. The TCR was taken from a man aged 25 to 45 in good health and CMV-seronegative. CDR3 coding DNA: TGTGCCAGCACTGGCGGCTCCTACGAGCAGTACTTC. Encoded protein: CASTGGSYEQYF.